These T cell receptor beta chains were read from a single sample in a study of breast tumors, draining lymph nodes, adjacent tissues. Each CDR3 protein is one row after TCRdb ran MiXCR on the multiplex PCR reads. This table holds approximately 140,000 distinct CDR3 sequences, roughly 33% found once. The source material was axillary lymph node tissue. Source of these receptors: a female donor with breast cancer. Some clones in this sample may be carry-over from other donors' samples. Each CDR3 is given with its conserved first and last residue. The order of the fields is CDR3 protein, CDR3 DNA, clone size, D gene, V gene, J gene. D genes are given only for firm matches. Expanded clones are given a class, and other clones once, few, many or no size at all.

CDR3 protein: CATHPGTGGGYTF; CDR3 DNA: TGTGCCACGCACCCCGGGACAGGGGGTGGCTACACCTTC; clone size: -; D gene: TRBD1; V gene: TRBV19; J gene: TRBJ1-2
CDR3 protein: CASSLTPDGELFF; CDR3 DNA: TGCGCCAGCAGCTTAACTCCTGACGGGGAGCTGTTTTTT; clone size: many; D gene: -; V gene: TRBV5-1; J gene: TRBJ2-2
CDR3 protein: CASSGGRARTDTQYF; CDR3 DNA: TGTGCCAGCAGCGGGGGACGGGCGCGCACAGATACGCAGTATTTT; clone size: few; D gene: -; V gene: TRBV5-5; J gene: TRBJ2-3
CDR3 protein: CASSLDRGLGTDTQYF; CDR3 DNA: TGTGCCAGCAGCTTAGACAGGGGGCTTGGCACAGATACGCAGTATTTT; clone size: many; D gene: TRBD1; V gene: TRBV11-1; J gene: TRBJ2-3
CDR3 protein: CASSLSGGPGNEQFF; CDR3 DNA: TGTGCCAGCAGCTTGAGCGGGGGGCCGGGCAATGAGCAGTTCTTC; clone size: many; D gene: TRBD2; V gene: TRBV13; J gene: TRBJ2-1
CDR3 protein: CAAQGGDRDGYTF; CDR3 DNA: TGTGCCGCTCAGGGGGGGGACAGGGACGGCTACACCTTC; clone size: many; D gene: TRBD1; V gene: TRBV19; J gene: TRBJ1-2
CDR3 protein: CAIRGTGKEKLLF; CDR3 DNA: TGTGCCATCAGGGGGACAGGTAAAGAAAAACTGCTTTTT; clone size: -; D gene: TRBD1; V gene: TRBV10-3; J gene: TRBJ1-4
CDR3 protein: CASSFEGSYGYTF; CDR3 DNA: TGTGCCAGCAGTTTCGAGGGGAGCTATGGCTACACCTTC; clone size: -; D gene: -; V gene: TRBV6-1; J gene: TRBJ1-2
CDR3 protein: CASTGVGYEQFF; CDR3 DNA: TGTGCCAGTACGGGGGTTGGCTATGAGCAGTTCTTC; clone size: many; D gene: -; V gene: TRBV6-1; J gene: TRBJ2-1
CDR3 protein: CASSLERGIILYETQYF; CDR3 DNA: TGCGCCAGCAGCTTGGAGAGGGGAATTATTTTATATGAGACCCAGTACTTC; clone size: -; D gene: -; V gene: TRBV5-1; J gene: TRBJ2-5
CDR3 protein: CASSESRTGGCEQYF; CDR3 DNA: TGCGCCAGCAGTGAGTCCAGGACAGGGGGCTGCGAGCAGTACTTC; clone size: -; D gene: TRBD1; V gene: TRBV10-2; J gene: TRBJ2-7
CDR3 protein: CASSLWQNTEAFF; CDR3 DNA: TGTGCCAGCAGCTTATGGCAGAACACTGAAGCTTTCTTT; clone size: few; D gene: -; V gene: TRBV7-3; J gene: TRBJ1-1
CDR3 protein: CASSQESSPQSYEQYF; CDR3 DNA: TGTGCCAGCAGCCAAGAGTCGTCACCCCAATCCTACGAGCAGTACTTC; clone size: few; D gene: -; V gene: TRBV4-2; J gene: TRBJ2-7
CDR3 protein: CASRAGQLPSPQHF; CDR3 DNA: TGTGCCAGCAGGGCCGGACAGCTCCCTTCGCCCCAGCATTTT; clone size: many; D gene: -; V gene: TRBV2; J gene: TRBJ1-5
CDR3 protein: CAISESPGVTDTQYF; CDR3 DNA: TGTGCCATCAGTGAGTCTCCAGGGGTTACAGATACGCAGTATTTT; clone size: many; D gene: -; V gene: TRBV10-3; J gene: TRBJ2-3
CDR3 protein: CASSPNRTALAKNIQYF; CDR3 DNA: TGTGCCAGCTCACCTAATCGGACAGCACTAGCCAAAAACATTCAGTACTTC; clone size: -; D gene: -; V gene: TRBV18; J gene: TRBJ2-4
CDR3 protein: CAFGAASTDTQYF; CDR3 DNA: TGTGCCTTCGGTGCGGCGAGCACAGATACGCAGTATTTT; clone size: many; D gene: -; V gene: TRBV10-3; J gene: TRBJ2-3
CDR3 protein: CASSKRGGRGTGELFF; CDR3 DNA: TGTGCCAGCAGCAAGCGGGGGGGCCGTGGCACCGGGGAGCTGTTTTTT; clone size: many; D gene: TRBD2; V gene: TRBV5-6; J gene: TRBJ2-2
CDR3 protein: CASSPQGGANYGYPF; CDR3 DNA: TGTGCCAGCAGCCCACAGGGGGGAGCTAACTATGGCTACCCCTTC; clone size: many; D gene: TRBD1; V gene: TRBV7-9; J gene: TRBJ1-2
CDR3 protein: CSVTVQGRGYYF; CDR3 DNA: TGCAGCGTTACCGTCCAAGGTCGGGGGTATTACTTC; clone size: many; D gene: -; V gene: TRBV29-1; J gene: TRBJ2-7
CDR3 protein: CASSVAGRSTDTQYF; CDR3 DNA: TGCGCCAGCAGCGTTGCGGGTCGGAGCACAGATACGCAGTATTTT; clone size: many; D gene: -; V gene: TRBV5-1; J gene: TRBJ2-3
CDR3 protein: CASSHRAQGRRKEKLFF; CDR3 DNA: TGTGCCAGCAGCCATCGGGCCCAGGGGAGAAGGAAGGAAAAACTGTTTTTT; clone size: many; D gene: -; V gene: TRBV3-1; J gene: TRBJ1-4
CDR3 protein: CAISDAGTGGQDEQNF; CDR3 DNA: TGTGCCATCAGTGATGCCGGGACAGGAGGCCAGGACGAGCAGAACTTC; clone size: -; D gene: TRBD1; V gene: TRBV10-3; J gene: TRBJ2-7
CDR3 protein: CASSLAYRPKKRGNTIYF; CDR3 DNA: TGTGCCAGCAGCTTAGCATACCGGCCAAAGAAACGAGGAAACACCATATATTTT; clone size: many; D gene: -; V gene: TRBV11-2; J gene: TRBJ1-3
CDR3 protein: CASTYGQTTLRGYTF; CDR3 DNA: TGTGCCAGCACCTACGGACAGACCACCCTCCGTGGCTACACCTTC; clone size: -; D gene: -; V gene: TRBV5-6; J gene: TRBJ1-2
CDR3 protein: CSGGLAASYEQYF; CDR3 DNA: TGCAGTGGGGGACTAGCGGCGTCCTACGAGCAGTACTTC; clone size: -; D gene: TRBD2; V gene: TRBV20-1; J gene: TRBJ2-7
CDR3 protein: CASSFNEGVNEQFF; CDR3 DNA: TGTGCCAGCAGCTTCAACGAGGGAGTCAATGAGCAGTTCTTC; clone size: many; D gene: -; V gene: TRBV5-6; J gene: TRBJ2-1
CDR3 protein: CASSSVSREGYTF; CDR3 DNA: TGCGCCAGCAGCTCGGTCAGCCGAGAAGGCTACACCTTC; clone size: many; D gene: -; V gene: TRBV5-1; J gene: TRBJ1-2
CDR3 protein: CASSAGDRGRGGYTF; CDR3 DNA: TGTGCCAGCAGCGCGGGGGACAGGGGGCGTGGTGGCTACACCTTC; clone size: -; D gene: TRBD1; V gene: TRBV9; J gene: TRBJ1-2
CDR3 protein: CASSMGHGNEKLFF; CDR3 DNA: TGCGCCAGCAGCATGGGACACGGCAATGAAAAACTGTTTTTT; clone size: many; D gene: -; V gene: TRBV5-1; J gene: TRBJ1-4
CDR3 protein: CASSPPGKRGAEQFF; CDR3 DNA: TGTGCCAGCAGCCCACCCGGTAAGCGGGGGGCCGAGCAGTTCTTC; clone size: many; D gene: TRBD2; V gene: TRBV3-1; J gene: TRBJ2-1
CDR3 protein: CASSPQASSYDEQFF; CDR3 DNA: TGCGCCAGCAGCCCACAGGCAAGCTCCTACGATGAGCAGTTCTTC; clone size: -; D gene: -; V gene: TRBV7-3; J gene: TRBJ2-1